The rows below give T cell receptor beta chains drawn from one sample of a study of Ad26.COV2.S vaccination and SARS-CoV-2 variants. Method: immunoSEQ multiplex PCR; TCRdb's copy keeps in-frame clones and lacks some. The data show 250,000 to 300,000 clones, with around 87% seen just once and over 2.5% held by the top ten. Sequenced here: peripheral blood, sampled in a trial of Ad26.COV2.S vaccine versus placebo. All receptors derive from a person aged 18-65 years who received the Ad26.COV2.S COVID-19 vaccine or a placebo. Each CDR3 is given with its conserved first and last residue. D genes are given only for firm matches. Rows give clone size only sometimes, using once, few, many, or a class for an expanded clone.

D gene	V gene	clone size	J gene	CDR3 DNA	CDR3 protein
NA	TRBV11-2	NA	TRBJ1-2	TGTGCCAGCAGCTTAGTGGTGTTTGGCAGCCTGGGCATATACTTC	CASSLVVFGSLGIYF
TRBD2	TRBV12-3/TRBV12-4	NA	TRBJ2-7	TGTGCCAGCAAAGTGCTAGCGGCATACGAGCAGTACTTC	CASKVLAAYEQYF
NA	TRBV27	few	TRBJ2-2	TGTGCCAGCAGTTTATCAGAGGGAGATACCGGGGAGCTGTTTTTT	CASSLSEGDTGELFF
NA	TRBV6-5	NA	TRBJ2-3	TGTGCCAGCGGCGGAGGAGCGGATACGCAGTATTTT	CASGGGADTQYF
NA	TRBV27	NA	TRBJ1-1	TGTGCCAGCAGTTCGTCAGGGGCTGGTGAAGCTTTCTTT	CASSSSGAGEAFF
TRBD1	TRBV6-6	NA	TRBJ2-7	TGTGCCAGCAGTTACGTGTCAGGGGGCCTCGAGCAGTACTTC	CASSYVSGGLEQYF
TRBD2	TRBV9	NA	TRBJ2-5	TGTGCCAGCAGCGTAGCAGCGGGAGACTTTGAGACCCAGTACTTC	CASSVAAGDFETQYF
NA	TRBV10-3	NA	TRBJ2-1	TGTGCCATCCAAATAACGGGAAAGGATGAGCAGTTCTTC	CAIQITGKDEQFF
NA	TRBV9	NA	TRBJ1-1	TGTGCCAGCAGCGTAGCGGGGGACACTGAAGCTTTCTTT	CASSVAGDTEAFF
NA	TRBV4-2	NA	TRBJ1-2	TGTGCCAGCAGCCAAGAACGTGGGGATGGCTACACCTTC	CASSQERGDGYTF
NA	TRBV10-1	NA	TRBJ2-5	TGCGCCAGCAGTGACGGTACAGGGTTTCAGTACTTC	CASSDGTGFQYF
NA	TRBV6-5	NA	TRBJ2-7	TGTGCCAGCGGAAGGGGATCCTACGAGCAGTACTTC	CASGRGSYEQYF
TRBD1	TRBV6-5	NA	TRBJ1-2	TGTGCCAGCAGTTACTCGAGCACAGGGGGCTATGGCTACACCTTC	CASSYSSTGGYGYTF
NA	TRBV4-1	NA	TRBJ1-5	TGCGCCAGCAGCCAAGATGGAGTCAATAGCAATCAGCCCCAGCATTTT	CASSQDGVNSNQPQHF
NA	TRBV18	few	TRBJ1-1	TGTGCCAGCTCACCCCCCAGCCGGGAAGCTTTCTTT	CASSPPSREAFF
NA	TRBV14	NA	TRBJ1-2	TGTGCCAGCAGCCAAGATCAGGAATTCAGGGGCTACACCTTC	CASSQDQEFRGYTF
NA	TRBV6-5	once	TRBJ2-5	TGTGCCAGCAGTTACTCGTCGCAGGGTGTTTGGGAGACCCAGTACTTC	CASSYSSQGVWETQYF
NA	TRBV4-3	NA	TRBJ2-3	TGCGCCAGCAGCAAGGGGGGGAGATTGAGCACAGATACGCAGTATTTT	CASSKGGRLSTDTQYF
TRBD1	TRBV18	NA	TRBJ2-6	TGTGCCAGCTCCCGACAGGGACCTGGGGCCAACGTCCTGACTTTC	CASSRQGPGANVLTF
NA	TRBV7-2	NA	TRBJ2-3	TGTGCCAGCAGCCTTTTTCTGACAGATACGCAGTATTTT	CASSLFLTDTQYF
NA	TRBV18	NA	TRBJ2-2	TGTGCCAGCTCACCAAGCAGGGACCCAGGCACCGGGGAGCTGTTTTTT	CASSPSRDPGTGELFF
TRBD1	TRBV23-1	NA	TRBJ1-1	TGCGCCAGCAGTCAAGCCCCGGACAGGGTGGGGTACACTGAAGCTTTCTTT	CASSQAPDRVGYTEAFF
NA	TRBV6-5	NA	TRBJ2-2	TGTGCCAGCGAACAGGACACCGGGGAGCTGTTTTTT	CASEQDTGELFF
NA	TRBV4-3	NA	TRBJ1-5	TGCGCCAGCAGCCAAGATGGCGGGGCAGGTCAGCCCCAGCATTTT	CASSQDGGAGQPQHF
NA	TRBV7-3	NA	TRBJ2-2	TGTGCCAGCAGCTTAGGTGTGGCGAACACCGGGGAGCTGTTTTTT	CASSLGVANTGELFF
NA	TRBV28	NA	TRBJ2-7	TGTGCCAGCAACCTAGCCGGGACCAAACAATGGGAGCAGTACTTC	CASNLAGTKQWEQYF
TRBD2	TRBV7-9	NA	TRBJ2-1	TGTGCCAGCAGCTTAGGTTCTAGCGGGAGGTTGGCCAATGAGCAGTTCTTC	CASSLGSSGRLANEQFF
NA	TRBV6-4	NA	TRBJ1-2	TGTGCCAGCAGTGACTCGGGTTCCGCTTTGGAAGGCTACACCTTC	CASSDSGSALEGYTF
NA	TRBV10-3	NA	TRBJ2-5	TGTGCCATCAGTGACGCCAACAGGGCCCAAGAGACCCAGTACTTC	CAISDANRAQETQYF
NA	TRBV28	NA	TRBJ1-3	TGTGCCAGCAGCCCGATACCGCCCGGAAACACCATATATTTT	CASSPIPPGNTIYF
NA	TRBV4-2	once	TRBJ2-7	TGTGCCAGCAGCCAAGATCGGATCCCGGCCTACGAGCAGTACTTC	CASSQDRIPAYEQYF
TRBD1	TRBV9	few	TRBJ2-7	TGTGCCAGCAGCGTAGGGGGGACAGGGAGCTCCTACGAGCAGTACTTC	CASSVGGTGSSYEQYF
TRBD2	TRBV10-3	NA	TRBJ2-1	TGTGCCATCAGTGGGCTAGCGGGAGGTGAGGGCAATGAGCAGTTCTTC	CAISGLAGGEGNEQFF
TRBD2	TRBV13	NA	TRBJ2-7	TGTGCCAGCAGCTTTTTTGCAGGAGGACTAGCGGGATCCGAGCAGTACTTC	CASSFFAGGLAGSEQYF
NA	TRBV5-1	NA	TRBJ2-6	TGCGCCAGCAGCTTGAGGGCCGATTATGGGGCCAACGTCCTGACTTTC	CASSLRADYGANVLTF
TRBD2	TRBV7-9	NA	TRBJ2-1	TGTGCCAGCAGCTTTCCCAGCGGGAGCCCCTACAATGAGCAGTTCTTC	CASSFPSGSPYNEQFF